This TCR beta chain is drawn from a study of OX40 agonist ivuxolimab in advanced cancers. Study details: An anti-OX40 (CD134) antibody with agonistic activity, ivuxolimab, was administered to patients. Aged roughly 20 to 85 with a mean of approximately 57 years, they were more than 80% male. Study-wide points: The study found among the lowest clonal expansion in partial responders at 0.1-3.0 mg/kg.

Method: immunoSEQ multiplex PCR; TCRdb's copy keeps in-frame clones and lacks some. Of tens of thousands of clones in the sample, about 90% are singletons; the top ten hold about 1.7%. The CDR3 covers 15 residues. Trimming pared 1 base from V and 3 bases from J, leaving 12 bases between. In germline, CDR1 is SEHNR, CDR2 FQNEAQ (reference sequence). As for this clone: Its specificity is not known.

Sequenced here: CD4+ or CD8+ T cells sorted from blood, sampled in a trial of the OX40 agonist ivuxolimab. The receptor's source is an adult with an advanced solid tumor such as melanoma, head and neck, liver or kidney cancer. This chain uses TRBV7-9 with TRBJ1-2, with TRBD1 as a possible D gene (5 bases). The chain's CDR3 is CASSLGDSSYYGYTF. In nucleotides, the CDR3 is TGTGCCAGCAGCTTAGGTGACAGCTCGTACTATGGCTACACCTTC.